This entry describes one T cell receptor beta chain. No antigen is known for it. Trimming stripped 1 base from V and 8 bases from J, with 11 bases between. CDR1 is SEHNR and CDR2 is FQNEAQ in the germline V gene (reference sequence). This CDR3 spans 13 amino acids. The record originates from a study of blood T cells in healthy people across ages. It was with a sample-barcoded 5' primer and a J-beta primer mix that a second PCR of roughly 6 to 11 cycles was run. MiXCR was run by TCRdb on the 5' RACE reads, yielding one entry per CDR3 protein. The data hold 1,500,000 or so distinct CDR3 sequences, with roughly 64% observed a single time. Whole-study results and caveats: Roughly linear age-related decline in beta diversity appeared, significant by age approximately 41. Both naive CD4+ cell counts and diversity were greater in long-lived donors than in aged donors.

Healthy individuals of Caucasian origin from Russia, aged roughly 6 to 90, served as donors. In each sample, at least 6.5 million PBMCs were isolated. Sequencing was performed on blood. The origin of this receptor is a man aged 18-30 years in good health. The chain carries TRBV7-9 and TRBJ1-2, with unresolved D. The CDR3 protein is CASSLDRPFGYTF. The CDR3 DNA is TGTGCCAGCAGCTTAGACAGACCCTTCGGCTACACCTTC.